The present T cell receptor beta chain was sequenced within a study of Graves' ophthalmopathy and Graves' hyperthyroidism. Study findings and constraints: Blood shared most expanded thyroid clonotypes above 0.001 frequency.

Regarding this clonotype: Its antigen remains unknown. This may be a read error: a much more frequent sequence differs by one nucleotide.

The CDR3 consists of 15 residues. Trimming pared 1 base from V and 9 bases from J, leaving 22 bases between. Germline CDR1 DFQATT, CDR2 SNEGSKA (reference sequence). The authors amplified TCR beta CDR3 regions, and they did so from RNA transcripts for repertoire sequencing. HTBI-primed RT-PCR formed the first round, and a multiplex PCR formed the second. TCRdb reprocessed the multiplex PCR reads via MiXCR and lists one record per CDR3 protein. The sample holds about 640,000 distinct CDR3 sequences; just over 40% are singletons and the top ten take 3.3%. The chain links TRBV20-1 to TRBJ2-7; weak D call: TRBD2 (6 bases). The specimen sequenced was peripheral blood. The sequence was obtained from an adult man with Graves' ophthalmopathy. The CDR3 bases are TGCAGTGCTAGAGGCGGGACCCCGGTGATCGACGGGCAGTACTTC. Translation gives CSARGGTPVIDGQYF.